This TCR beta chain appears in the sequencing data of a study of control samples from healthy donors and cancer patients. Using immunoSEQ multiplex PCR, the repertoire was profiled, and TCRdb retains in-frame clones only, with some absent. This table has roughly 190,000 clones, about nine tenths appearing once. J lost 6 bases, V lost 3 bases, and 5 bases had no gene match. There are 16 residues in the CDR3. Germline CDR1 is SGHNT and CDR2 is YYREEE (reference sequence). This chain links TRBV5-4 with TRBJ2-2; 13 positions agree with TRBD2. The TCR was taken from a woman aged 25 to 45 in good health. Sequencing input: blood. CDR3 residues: CASSYGLAGASGELFF. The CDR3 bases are TGTGCCAGCAGCTATGGACTAGCGGGGGCCTCCGGGGAGCTGTTTTTT.